This is a list of T cell receptor beta chains from one sample in a study of cytomegalovirus exposure and HLA in healthy donors. Produced via immunoSEQ multiplex PCR; TCRdb's table is partial and in-frame only. The table has under 150,000 clones, just over 70% seen once. Sample: PBMCs. These TCRs come from a woman in her sixties or seventies in good health and CMV-seropositive. Both conserved end residues are trimmed from each CDR3. The order of the fields is CDR3 protein, J gene, V gene.

CDR3: ASSVTGATEAF
J: TRBJ1-1
V: TRBV6-1

CDR3: ASSLAGAGGSYNEQF
J: TRBJ2-1
V: TRBV7-9

CDR3: ASSTPPTSGVALF
J: TRBJ2-2
V: TRBV7-9

CDR3: SVNALGDRVYGYT
J: TRBJ1-2
V: TRBV29-1

CDR3: ASSQDRVAEAF
J: TRBJ1-1
V: TRBV4-1

CDR3: ASSLDPGQANQPQH
J: TRBJ1-5
V: TRBV7-9

CDR3: ASSLISRSNTEAF
J: TRBJ1-1
V: TRBV7-9

CDR3: ASSLGDSRISYGYT
J: TRBJ1-2
V: TRBV5-4

CDR3: ASSGLTGRGNTIY
J: TRBJ1-3
V: TRBV2

CDR3: ASSIETGAVGYGYT
J: TRBJ1-2
V: TRBV19

CDR3: SVEAGTVQETQY
J: TRBJ2-5
V: TRBV29-1

CDR3: ASSFVPTGTEAF
J: TRBJ1-1
V: TRBV7-8

CDR3: ASSLTPGPLH
J: TRBJ1-6
V: TRBV13

CDR3: ASSLEAGDTQY
J: TRBJ2-3
V: TRBV5-1

CDR3: ASSSLPQGALYGYT
J: TRBJ1-2
V: TRBV5-1

CDR3: ASSLSGVDGANVLT
J: TRBJ2-6
V: TRBV5-1

CDR3: ASSLGGRTYGYT
J: TRBJ1-2
V: TRBV7-2

CDR3: ASRLLLPGAEGNTIY
J: TRBJ1-3
V: TRBV9

CDR3: ASSLGGTGGTYEQY
J: TRBJ2-7
V: TRBV6-5

CDR3: ASSESSGIQETQY
J: TRBJ2-5
V: TRBV10-1

CDR3: AIRDSGGKGDTQY
J: TRBJ2-3
V: TRBV10-3

CDR3: ASSPQAGGSYEQY
J: TRBJ2-7
V: TRBV6-5

CDR3: ASSPRGRGNSYEQY
J: TRBJ2-7
V: TRBV18

CDR3: ASSSGGAPNEKLF
J: TRBJ1-4
V: TRBV9

CDR3: ASSYLGATHEKLF
J: TRBJ1-4
V: TRBV6-5

CDR3: ASRPPEALETQY
J: TRBJ2-5
V: TRBV12-2

CDR3: ASSDYSLTDTQY
J: TRBJ2-3
V: TRBV5-1

CDR3: ASSLTGEQF
J: TRBJ2-1
V: TRBV27